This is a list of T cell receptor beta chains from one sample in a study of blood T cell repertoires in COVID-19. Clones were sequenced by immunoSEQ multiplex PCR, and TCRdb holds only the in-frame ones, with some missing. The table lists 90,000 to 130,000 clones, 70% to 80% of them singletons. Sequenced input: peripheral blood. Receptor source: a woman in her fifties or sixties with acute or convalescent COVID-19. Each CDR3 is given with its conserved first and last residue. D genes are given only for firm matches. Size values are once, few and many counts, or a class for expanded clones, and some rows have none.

CASSSLAGGSGDTQYF | TGTGCCAGCAGTTCCCTAGCGGGGGGGAGTGGAGATACGCAGTATTTT | TRBV6-2/TRBV6-3 | 16 | TRBD2 | NA | TRBJ2-3
CASSLNTNSYNSPLHF | TGTGCCAGCAGCTTAAACACCAACTCCTATAATTCACCCCTCCACTTT | TRBV7-2 | 16 | NA | NA | TRBJ1-6
CASSPPLLVTEQFF | TGTGCCAGCTCACCACCGTTACTCGTCACTGAGCAGTTCTTC | TRBV18 | 14 | NA | NA | TRBJ2-1
CATSLGQDLNEQFF | TGTGCCACCAGCCTCGGACAGGACCTCAATGAGCAGTTCTTC | TRBV15 | 14 | TRBD1 | NA | TRBJ2-1
CASSQARRGLALHF | TGTGCCAGCAGCCAAGCTAGACGAGGTTTGGCCCTCCACTTT | TRBV3-1/TRBV3-2 | 14 | NA | NA | TRBJ1-6
CASSFNRAQKQYF | TGTGCCAGCAGCTTCAACAGGGCCCAAAAGCAGTACTTC | TRBV5-8 | 13 | NA | NA | TRBJ2-7
CASSGERQSNTIYF | TGTGCCAGCAGTGGGGAGCGGCAGTCAAACACCATATATTTT | TRBV2 | 14 | NA | few | TRBJ1-3
CASVGVPFTEAFF | TGTGCCAGCGTCGGGGTCCCGTTTACTGAAGCTTTCTTT | TRBV7-9 | 13 | NA | NA | TRBJ1-1
CASSLHRATSGNTIYF | TGTGCCAGCAGTTTACACAGGGCAACCTCTGGAAACACCATATATTTT | TRBV6-5 | 16 | NA | many | TRBJ1-3
CASSRGQRNEKLFF | TGTGCCAGCAGTCGGGGACAGCGTAATGAAAAACTGTTTTTT | TRBV5-6 | 14 | TRBD1 | NA | TRBJ1-4
CASCTVKEQFF | TGTGCCAGCTGTACAGTGAAAGAGCAGTTCTTC | TRBV6-5 | 11 | NA | once | TRBJ2-1
CASSPGTANTEAFF | TGTGCCAGTAGTCCCGGGACAGCTAACACTGAAGCTTTCTTT | TRBV19 | 14 | TRBD1 | NA | TRBJ1-1
CASRSGTGNGYTF | TGCGCCAGCAGATCCGGGACAGGGAATGGCTACACCTTC | TRBV5-1 | 13 | TRBD1 | NA | TRBJ1-2
CASSGQGGFYEQYF | TGTGCCAGTAGCGGGCAGGGGGGCTTCTACGAGCAGTACTTC | TRBV19 | 14 | NA | NA | TRBJ2-7
CASSRDRVPLYEQYF | TGTGCCAGCAGCCGTGACAGGGTGCCTCTCTACGAGCAGTACTTC | TRBV6-5 | 15 | TRBD1 | once | TRBJ2-7
CASSLRTGGAAQPQHF | TGTGCCAGCAGCTTACGAACAGGGGGCGCGGCTCAGCCCCAGCATTTT | TRBV11-2 | 16 | TRBD1 | once | TRBJ1-5
CASSAGGFTYEQYF | TGCGCCAGCAGCGCAGGGGGCTTCACCTACGAGCAGTACTTC | TRBV5-1 | 14 | TRBD1 | NA | TRBJ2-7
CATSRRYEKLFF | TGTGCCACCAGCCGTCGTTATGAAAAACTGTTTTTT | TRBV15 | 12 | NA | NA | TRBJ1-4
CASSFSGSGEGYTF | TGTGCCAGCAGTTTTTCAGGATCAGGGGAAGGCTACACCTTC | TRBV28 | 14 | NA | NA | TRBJ1-2
CASSYEDNGYSPLHF | TGTGCCAGCAGTTACGAGGACAATGGGTATTCACCCCTCCACTTT | TRBV6-2/TRBV6-3 | 15 | NA | NA | TRBJ1-6
CASGHRVEQYF | TGTGCCAGCGGCCACAGGGTCGAGCAGTACTTC | TRBV7-2 | 11 | NA | NA | TRBJ2-7
CASSLAAGIESPLHF | TGTGCCAGCAGCTTAGCGGCAGGGATAGAATCACCCCTCCACTTT | TRBV11-2 | 15 | NA | NA | TRBJ1-6
CASRRPGGSYGYTF | TGTGCCAGCAGACGTCCGGGGGGTAGCTATGGCTACACCTTC | TRBV6-5 | 14 | NA | many | TRBJ1-2
CASTMDRVGVGAEAFF | TGTGCCAGCACTATGGACAGGGTAGGTGTGGGGGCTGAAGCTTTCTTT | TRBV2 | 16 | TRBD1 | NA | TRBJ1-1
CASSSRRDTSWNEQFF | TGTGCCAGTAGTAGCCGCCGGGACACCTCTTGGAATGAGCAGTTCTTC | TRBV19 | 16 | NA | NA | TRBJ2-1
CASSLGKRSAEAFF | TGTGCCAGCAGCTTAGGAAAGAGGAGCGCTGAAGCTTTCTTT | TRBV5-4 | 14 | NA | NA | TRBJ1-1
CASRASAGGHGEQFF | TGTGCCAGCAGAGCATCAGCGGGGGGGCATGGTGAGCAGTTCTTC | TRBV9 | 15 | TRBD2 | NA | TRBJ2-1
CASTGQVLTEAFF | TGTGCCAGCACCGGACAGGTTCTCACTGAAGCTTTCTTT | TRBV3-1/TRBV3-2 | 13 | TRBD1 | NA | TRBJ1-1
CASSIGAFGGYTF | TGTGCCAGCAGTATAGGAGCTTTCGGTGGCTACACCTTC | TRBV12-3/TRBV12-4 | 13 | NA | NA | TRBJ1-2
CASSLTSGGRPQETQYF | TGCGCCAGCAGCCTGACTAGCGGGGGGCGACCACAAGAGACCCAGTACTTC | TRBV4-3 | 17 | TRBD2 | few | TRBJ2-5
CASRLLEGGSNEQFF | TGTGCCAGTAGATTATTGGAGGGAGGCAGCAATGAGCAGTTCTTC | TRBV19 | 15 | NA | few | TRBJ2-1
CSVDLGDLYEQYF | TGCAGCGTTGATCTAGGAGACCTCTACGAGCAGTACTTC | TRBV29-1 | 13 | NA | NA | TRBJ2-7
CANPRQIKNYGYTF | TGTGCCAACCCCCGACAGATAAAAAACTATGGCTACACCTTC | TRBV5-8 | 14 | NA | NA | TRBJ1-2